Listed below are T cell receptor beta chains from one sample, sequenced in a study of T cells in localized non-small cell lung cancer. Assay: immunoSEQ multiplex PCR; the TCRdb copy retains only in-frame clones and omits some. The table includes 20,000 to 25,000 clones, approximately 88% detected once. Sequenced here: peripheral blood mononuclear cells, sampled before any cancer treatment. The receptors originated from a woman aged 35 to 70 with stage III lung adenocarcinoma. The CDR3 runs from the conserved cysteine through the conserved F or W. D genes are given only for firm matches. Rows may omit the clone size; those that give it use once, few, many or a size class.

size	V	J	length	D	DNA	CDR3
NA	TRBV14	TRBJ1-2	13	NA	TGTGCCAGCAGCCAAGCAATAGGGGCTGGCTACACCTTC	CASSQAIGAGYTF
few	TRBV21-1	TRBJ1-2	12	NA	TGTGCCAGCAGCTCACCCAACTATGGCTACACCTTC	CASSSPNYGYTF
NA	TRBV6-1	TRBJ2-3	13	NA	TGTGCCAGCAGTATAGCAGGCACAGATACGCAGTATTTT	CASSIAGTDTQYF
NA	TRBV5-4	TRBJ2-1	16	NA	TGTGCCAGCAGCAAGGACTTCTCGGTGCCCCAGGAAGAGCAGTTCTTC	CASSKDFSVPQEEQFF
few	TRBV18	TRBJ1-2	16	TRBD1	TGTGCCAGCTCACCAAGCCGACAGGGCGAGCGGGATGGCTACACCTTC	CASSPSRQGERDGYTF
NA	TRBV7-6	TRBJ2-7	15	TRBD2	TGTGCCAGCAGCATAGGGACTAGCGGACCCTACGAGCAGTACTTC	CASSIGTSGPYEQYF
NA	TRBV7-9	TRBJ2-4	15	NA	TGTGCCAGCAGCTCCTCTACTAGTCCCTCCAACATTCAGTACTTC	CASSSSTSPSNIQYF
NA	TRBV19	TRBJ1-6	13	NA	TGTGCCAGTAGTGGGACGGATAATTCACCCCTCCACTTT	CASSGTDNSPLHF
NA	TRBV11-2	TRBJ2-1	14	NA	TGTGCCAGCAGCTTAGACAGGAGTGGGTATGAGCAGTTCTTC	CASSLDRSGYEQFF
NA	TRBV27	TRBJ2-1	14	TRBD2	TGTGCCAGCAGGAGCGGGAGGCTCTACAATGAGCAGTTCTTC	CASRSGRLYNEQFF
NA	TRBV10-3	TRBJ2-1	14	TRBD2	TGTGCCATCGAGGGCGGGAGGGGAGCTGGCGAGCAGTTCTTC	CAIEGGRGAGEQFF
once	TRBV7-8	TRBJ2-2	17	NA	TGTGCCAGCAGCTTAGCGGGTGTCAGGAGCGTAACCGGGGAGCTGTTTTTT	CASSLAGVRSVTGELFF
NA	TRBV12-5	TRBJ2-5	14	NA	TGTGCTAGTGGTTTAGAGCGAGCCCCGGAGACCCAGTACTTC	CASGLERAPETQYF
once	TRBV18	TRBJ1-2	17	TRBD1	TGTGCCAGCTCACCCGTCGTCGGACAGGGAAACGTCTATGGCTACACCTTC	CASSPVVGQGNVYGYTF
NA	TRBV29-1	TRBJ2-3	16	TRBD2	TGCAGCGTGCATGGACTAGCGGGAGGGCCGGGAGATACGCAGTATTTT	CSVHGLAGGPGDTQYF
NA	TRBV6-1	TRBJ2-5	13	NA	TGTGCCAGCAGTGAATGGAGTACGGAGACCCAGTACTTC	CASSEWSTETQYF
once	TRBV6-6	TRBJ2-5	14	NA	TGTGCCAGCAGCCCCTGGCGTAGTGGAGAGACCCAGTACTTC	CASSPWRSGETQYF
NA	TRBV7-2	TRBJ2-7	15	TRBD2	TGTGCCAGCAGCTTAGCCGGGACTAGCGACTACGAGCAGTACTTC	CASSLAGTSDYEQYF
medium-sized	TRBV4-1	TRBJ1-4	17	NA	TGCGCCAGCAGCCAACTCGACCTGATCGCAACTAATGAAAAACTGTTTTTT	CASSQLDLIATNEKLFF
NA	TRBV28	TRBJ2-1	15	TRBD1	TGTGCCAGCAGTGCCCCCGGGACAGCTTCGTATGAGCAGTTCTTC	CASSAPGTASYEQFF
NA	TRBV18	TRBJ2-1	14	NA	TGTGCCAGCTCACCTAGGACAGACAACAATGAGCAGTTCTTC	CASSPRTDNNEQFF
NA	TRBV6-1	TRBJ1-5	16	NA	TGTGCCAGCAGTGACACCCGGTGGCAGGGCAATCAGCCCCAGCATTTT	CASSDTRWQGNQPQHF